This T cell receptor (beta chain) was identified during a study of T-cell reconstitution after alpha-beta-depleted transplantation in children. The study, taken as a whole, reports: Reportedly, only several hundred clones from non-depleted graft cells drove alpha-beta T-cell counts at about two months.

Unique molecular identifiers were used in preparing the TCRbeta library. TCRdb recomputed calls from the PCR reads with MiXCR, one row per CDR3 protein. The data contain approximately 980,000 distinct CDR3 sequences, about 29% of them seen just once; the ten biggest clones take up roughly 28%. Many counts were recorded for this clonotype. Its antigen is currently unknown. Germline V gene lookup returns CDR1 SGHRS and CDR2 YFSETQ. Trimming took off 0 bases at V and 2 bases at J, with 4 bases between the two ends. The CDR3 spans 13 residues. Sequenced material: PBMCs, mostly from graft donor cells, taken 360 days after TCRalphabeta/CD19-depleted stem cell transplant. The sequence derives from a boy younger than two who had a stem cell transplant for SCID, so the T cells may come from the graft donor. The J gene is TRBJ2-3, the V gene TRBV5-1, with unresolved D. Here the CDR3 reads CASSLAATDTQYF. CDR3 sequence (DNA): TGCGCCAGCAGCTTGGCAGCCACAGATACGCAGTATTTT.